The rows below give T cell receptor beta chains drawn from one sample of a study of blood T cell repertoires in COVID-19. TCRdb's table, derived via immunoSEQ multiplex PCR, lists solely in-frame clones and lacks some. The profile shows around 380,000 clones, over 65% of them singletons. Source material: peripheral blood. The source of these receptors is a human donor with acute or convalescent COVID-19. The donor label of this sample is uncertain. CDR3s include the opening cysteine and the closing phenylalanine or tryptophan. The D gene is left open where the match is weak. For some rows the clone size is stated as once, few or many, or as a class when expanded; others skip it.

V gene	clone size	J gene	D gene	CDR3 protein	CDR3 DNA
TRBV6-5	.	TRBJ1-3	.	CASMRSSGNTIYF	TGTGCCAGCATGCGGTCTTCGGGAAACACCATATATTTT
TRBV28	.	TRBJ2-7	TRBD2	CASRPPLAGSYEQYF	TGTGCCAGCAGACCCCCCTTAGCGGGGTCCTACGAGCAGTACTTC
TRBV28	.	TRBJ1-4	TRBD1	CASRVGQPNEKLFF	TGTGCCAGCAGGGTGGGACAGCCTAATGAAAAACTGTTTTTT
TRBV7-6	.	TRBJ2-6	.	CASSPREGESSGANVLTF	TGTGCCAGCAGCCCGAGGGAGGGGGAAAGCTCTGGGGCCAACGTCCTGACTTTC
TRBV5-1	.	TRBJ1-1	.	CASSLITGIGTEAFF	TGCGCCAGCAGCTTGATCACAGGGATCGGCACTGAAGCTTTCTTT
TRBV13	.	TRBJ1-6	TRBD1	CASSYDRGRSPLHF	TGTGCCAGCAGCTATGACAGGGGGCGTTCACCCCTCCACTTT
TRBV3-1/TRBV3-2	once	TRBJ1-2	TRBD1	CASSSQGAGGYTF	TGTGCCAGCAGCAGTCAGGGGGCAGGAGGCTACACCTTC
TRBV5-1	.	TRBJ2-2	.	CASSAGLSQGNTGELFF	TGCGCCAGCAGCGCCGGACTATCTCAGGGGAACACCGGGGAGCTGTTTTTT
TRBV5-4	.	TRBJ1-1	.	CASTRSGQLRAKAFF	TGTGCCAGCACCCGATCGGGCCAGTTGAGGGCTAAAGCTTTCTTT
TRBV7-9	once	TRBJ1-3	.	CASSPGSSGNTIYF	TGTGCCAGCAGCCCCGGTAGCTCTGGAAACACCATATATTTT
TRBV9	.	TRBJ2-5	.	CASSTAARETQYF	TGTGCCAGCAGCACAGCGGCGCGGGAGACCCAGTACTTC
TRBV3-1/TRBV3-2	.	TRBJ2-5	TRBD2	CASSQQGGETQYF	TGTGCCAGCAGCCAACAGGGAGGGGAGACCCAGTACTTC
TRBV7-2	.	TRBJ2-2	TRBD2	CASSSNAGETGELFF	TGTGCCAGCAGCTCCAATGCGGGGGAGACCGGGGAGCTGTTTTTT
TRBV15	.	TRBJ1-5	.	CATSRGRQGNQPQHF	TGTGCCACCAGCAGAGGCAGACAGGGCAATCAGCCCCAGCATTTT
TRBV3-1/TRBV3-2	.	TRBJ2-5	TRBD2	CASSWTSGSKETQYF	TGTGCCAGCAGCTGGACTAGCGGGAGTAAAGAGACCCAGTACTTC
TRBV9	.	TRBJ1-2	.	CASNRGGDYGYTF	TGTGCCAGCAATAGGGGGGGCGACTATGGCTACACCTTC
TRBV7-7	.	TRBJ2-5	TRBD2	CASSSSGGGETQYF	TGTGCCAGCAGCTCATCGGGCGGGGGAGAGACCCAGTACTTC
TRBV18	.	TRBJ1-1	.	CASSPGGAQESTEAFF	TGTGCCAGCTCACCTGGCGGGGCACAGGAGAGCACTGAAGCTTTCTTT
TRBV24-1	.	TRBJ2-7	.	CATSVHYEQYF	TGTGCCACCAGTGTACACTACGAGCAGTACTTC
TRBV19	.	TRBJ2-7	.	CASSDFGGTYEQYF	TGTGCCAGTAGTGACTTTGGAGGCACCTACGAGCAGTACTTC
TRBV9	few	TRBJ1-4	.	CASSVAPTPNEKLFF	TGTGCCAGCAGCGTGGCTCCGACTCCTAATGAAAAACTGTTTTTT
TRBV5-1	.	TRBJ1-1	TRBD1	CASSLDPDRAAEAFF	TGCGCCAGCAGCTTGGACCCGGACAGGGCGGCTGAAGCTTTCTTT
TRBV3-1/TRBV3-2	.	TRBJ1-1	.	CASTWNTEAFF	TGTGCCAGCACTTGGAACACTGAAGCTTTCTTT
TRBV3-1/TRBV3-2	.	TRBJ2-7	TRBD2	CASSRWTSGKEQYF	TGTGCCAGCAGCCGTTGGACTAGCGGGAAAGAGCAGTACTTC
TRBV19	.	TRBJ2-5	TRBD2	CASSRGLAGVETQYF	TGTGCCAGTAGCAGGGGACTAGCGGGAGTGGAGACCCAGTACTTC
TRBV3-1/TRBV3-2	.	TRBJ2-2	.	CASSQSDNTGELFF	TGTGCCAGCAGCCAATCAGATAACACCGGGGAGCTGTTTTTT
TRBV11-2	.	TRBJ1-5	.	CASSLDGGDQPQHF	TGTGCCAGCAGCTTAGATGGAGGGGATCAGCCCCAGCATTTT